A selection of T cell receptor beta chains follows, all from one sample in a study of identical twins. Using its own MiXCR run on the 5' RACE reads, TCRdb lists one record per CDR3 protein. The sample consists of 300,000 or so distinct CDR3 sequences, over 8.5% of them appearing once. This same sample was also part of a study on yellow fever vaccine responses in identical twins.

The specimen was CD8+ T cells sorted from blood. The receptor source for this set is a woman between 18 and 29 years old in good health. The CDR3 runs from the conserved cysteine through the conserved F or W. The order of the fields is D gene, V gene, clone size, J gene, CDR3 protein, CDR3 DNA. The D gene is left open where the match is weak. Clone size is given for some rows only: seen once, a few or many times, or a class if the clone is expanded.

d_gene: TRBD1
v_gene: TRBV30
abundance: -
j_gene: TRBJ1-2
CDR3aa: CAWSGRGRDGYTF
CDR3nt: TGTGCCTGGAGTGGCAGGGGGCGTGATGGCTACACCTTC

d_gene: TRBD2
v_gene: TRBV27
abundance: -
j_gene: TRBJ2-1
CDR3aa: CASSWERDRREQFF
CDR3nt: TGTGCCAGCAGTTGGGAGCGGGACCGGCGTGAGCAGTTCTTC

d_gene: TRBD2
v_gene: TRBV7-3
abundance: -
j_gene: TRBJ2-1
CDR3aa: CASSFTGGTFYNEQFF
CDR3nt: TGTGCCAGCAGCTTCACGGGGGGGACCTTCTACAATGAGCAGTTCTTC

d_gene: -
v_gene: TRBV20-1
abundance: many
j_gene: TRBJ1-5
CDR3aa: CSARDLTLVGLYQPQHF
CDR3nt: TGCAGTGCTAGAGATCTGACGTTGGTGGGGCTTTATCAGCCCCAGCATTTT

d_gene: TRBD1
v_gene: TRBV20-1
abundance: -
j_gene: TRBJ1-5
CDR3aa: CCATGTGLLNQPQHF
CDR3nt: TGCTGTGCTACCGGGACAGGGCTACTTAATCAGCCCCAGCATTTT

d_gene: TRBD1
v_gene: TRBV7-9
abundance: few
j_gene: TRBJ2-7
CDR3aa: CASSLEPDRGPSDEQYF
CDR3nt: TGTGCCAGCAGCTTAGAACCCGACAGGGGCCCCTCTGACGAGCAGTACTTC

d_gene: TRBD1
v_gene: TRBV3-1
abundance: few
j_gene: TRBJ2-7
CDR3aa: CASSRSGQGFPYEQYF
CDR3nt: TGTGCCAGCAGCCGAAGCGGACAGGGATTCCCCTACGAGCAGTACTTC

d_gene: -
v_gene: TRBV6-5
abundance: -
j_gene: TRBJ2-3
CDR3aa: CASSYSSRGGQPITDTQYF
CDR3nt: TGTGCCAGCAGTTACTCGAGTCGGGGCGGACAGCCTATCACAGATACGCAGTATTTT

d_gene: TRBD2
v_gene: TRBV6-1
abundance: many
j_gene: TRBJ2-1
CDR3aa: CASSEARLAGGWNEQFF
CDR3nt: TGTGCCAGCAGTGAAGCGAGGCTAGCGGGGGGGTGGAATGAGCAGTTCTTC

d_gene: -
v_gene: TRBV6-2/TRBV6-3
abundance: many
j_gene: TRBJ2-1
CDR3aa: CASSYVEQFF
CDR3nt: TGTGCCAGCAGTTACGTTGAGCAGTTCTTC

d_gene: -
v_gene: TRBV18
abundance: many
j_gene: TRBJ2-7
CDR3aa: CASSPLEGSYEQYF
CDR3nt: TGTGCCAGCTCACCCCTCGAGGGATCCTACGAGCAGTACTTC

d_gene: TRBD2
v_gene: TRBV7-2
abundance: -
j_gene: TRBJ2-3
CDR3aa: CASSLWTSGRVRDTQYF
CDR3nt: TGTGCCAGCAGTCTCTGGACTAGCGGGAGAGTTAGAGATACGCAGTATTTT

d_gene: TRBD1
v_gene: TRBV27
abundance: few
j_gene: TRBJ2-4
CDR3aa: CASRSTGGENIQYF
CDR3nt: TGTGCCAGCAGATCGACAGGGGGCGAAAACATTCAGTACTTC

d_gene: -
v_gene: TRBV6-2/TRBV6-3
abundance: many
j_gene: TRBJ2-1
CDR3aa: CASSSVGSYEQFF
CDR3nt: TGTGCCAGCAGTTCGGTAGGAAGCTATGAGCAGTTCTTC

d_gene: -
v_gene: TRBV6-4
abundance: many
j_gene: TRBJ2-1
CDR3aa: CASSDSRGAGNEQFF
CDR3nt: TGTGCCAGCAGTGACTCGAGGGGGGCCGGGAATGAGCAGTTCTTC

d_gene: -
v_gene: TRBV5-1
abundance: many
j_gene: TRBJ2-7
CDR3aa: CASSLVGEQYF
CDR3nt: TGCGCCAGCAGCTTGGTTGGAGAGCAGTACTTC

d_gene: -
v_gene: TRBV5-6
abundance: -
j_gene: TRBJ2-3
CDR3aa: CASSLMDTLYF
CDR3nt: TGTGCCAGCAGCTTGATGGATACGCTGTATTTT

d_gene: TRBD1
v_gene: TRBV7-3
abundance: -
j_gene: TRBJ1-1
CDR3aa: CASSSTGGPFSEAFF
CDR3nt: TGTGCCAGCAGCAGCACAGGGGGACCTTTCTCTGAAGCTTTCTTT

d_gene: -
v_gene: TRBV27
abundance: many
j_gene: TRBJ2-3
CDR3aa: CASSLWAQPADTQYF
CDR3nt: TGTGCCAGCAGTTTATGGGCGCAGCCGGCAGATACGCAGTATTTT

d_gene: -
v_gene: TRBV9
abundance: few
j_gene: TRBJ2-1
CDR3aa: CASSVDPSRASSYNEQFF
CDR3nt: TGTGCCAGCAGCGTAGACCCTTCCCGGGCGAGCTCCTACAATGAGCAGTTCTTC

d_gene: -
v_gene: TRBV4-3
abundance: many
j_gene: TRBJ2-3
CDR3aa: CASSQDPQTGVGDTQYF
CDR3nt: TGCGCCAGCAGCCAAGATCCCCAGACAGGAGTAGGAGATACGCAGTATTTT

d_gene: TRBD2
v_gene: TRBV7-9
abundance: many
j_gene: TRBJ2-7
CDR3aa: CASSPTRLAGGTYEQYF
CDR3nt: TGTGCCAGCAGCCCAACTCGTCTGGCGGGGGGAACCTACGAGCAGTACTTC